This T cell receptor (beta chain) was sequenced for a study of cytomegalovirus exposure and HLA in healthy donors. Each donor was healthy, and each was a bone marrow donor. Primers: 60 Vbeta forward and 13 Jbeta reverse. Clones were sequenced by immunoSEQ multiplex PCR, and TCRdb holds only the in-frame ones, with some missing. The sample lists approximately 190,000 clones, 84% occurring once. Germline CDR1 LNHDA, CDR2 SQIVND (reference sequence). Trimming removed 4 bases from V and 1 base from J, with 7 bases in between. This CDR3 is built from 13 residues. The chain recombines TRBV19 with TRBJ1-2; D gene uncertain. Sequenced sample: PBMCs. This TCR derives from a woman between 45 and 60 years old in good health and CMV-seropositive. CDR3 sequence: CASSTQVNYGYTF. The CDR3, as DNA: TGTGCCAGTAGTACCCAGGTTAACTATGGCTACACCTTC.